This T cell receptor (beta chain) was recovered during a study of post-analysis software for immune sequencing data. General observations from the study: In patients, roughly five TRBV segments were more frequent than in controls, with TRBV5-6, TRBV5-1 and TRBV20-1 among them. Relative to controls, patients with multiple sclerosis showed significantly lower normalized Chao1 diversity. Samples sharing a preparation batch grouped tightly together when assessed by F measure.

The CDR3 has 13 residues. The germline CDR1 and CDR2 sequences are SQVTM and ANQGSEA. V dropped 7 bases and J dropped 0; count of bases not matched to a gene: 6. To note about this clonotype: Its specificity is not known.

Libraries were made from TCR beta cDNA, and they carried unique molecular identifiers. Each CDR3 protein gets one entry after TCRdb re-called the PCR reads with MiXCR. The sample consists of about 500,000 distinct CDR3 sequences, approximately 45% of them appearing once. The chain has TRBV29-1 and TRBJ2-7; 7 bases map to TRBD1. The source of this sequence is a girl aged 5 to 17 with multiple sclerosis. Sequencing used blood. This CDR3 reads CSASGQSSYEQYF. The CDR3 nucleotides are TGCAGCGCGTCGGGACAGAGCTCCTACGAGCAGTACTTC.